Listed here are 3 T cell receptor beta chains from one sample, sequenced in a study of control samples from healthy donors and cancer patients. Measured with immunoSEQ multiplex PCR; TCRdb has only the in-frame clones, and not every one. Here the sample spans about 75,000 clones, about 93% being singletons. Sequenced sample: blood. These receptors all stem from a woman in her thirties or forties in good health.

As for this clone: Germline and junction disagree at one end, which may indicate a read error. J is TRBJ1-1 and V is TRBV12-3 or TRBV12-4; D not resolved. The CDR3 runs 13 residues. The chain's CDR3 is CASTHPGNPEAFF. In DNA, the CDR3 is TGTGCCAGCACCCACCCGGGGAACCCTGAAGCTTTCTTT.

The chain joins TRBV19 to TRBJ2-3; no clear D. In germline, CDR1 is LNHDA, CDR2 SQIVND (reference sequence). The CDR3 has 12 residues. The V end lost 8 bases, the J end lost 2 bases, and 8 bases lay between the germline ends. The CDR3 DNA is TGTGCCAGTGGGCGGTCCACAGATACGCAGTATTTT. Protein product: CASGRSTDTQYF.

This chain joins TRBV6-2 or TRBV6-3 and TRBJ1-4; 7 positions agree with TRBD1. The CDR3 runs to 17 residues. In germline, CDR1 is MNHEY, CDR2 SVGEGT. J was trimmed by 2 bases and V by 0 bases; bases with no gene match: 6. The CDR3 reads CASSYSTRQGTNEKLFF. CDR3 DNA sequence: TGTGCCAGCAGTTACTCGACGAGACAGGGCACTAATGAAAAACTGTTTTTT.